The following is a TCR beta chain sequence with its context. This entry comes from a study of blood T cell repertoires in COVID-19. Across the whole study: Acute-phase and convalescent COVID-19 samples originated in the United States, Italy and Spain.

Per the study methods: Reference gene primer amplification yielded estimated nucleated cell counts. The table came from immunoSEQ multiplex PCR; TCRdb's copy has only in-frame clones and leaves some out. V and J calls and clone size are copied from that table; D and trimming were computed from the DNA. The table shows under 200,000 clones, with roughly 84% occurring only once. V lost 1 base and J lost 8, with 10 bases in between. This CDR3 has 13 amino acids. CDR1 and CDR2 from the germline V gene are SEHNR and FQNEAQ (reference sequence). Sequenced sample: peripheral blood. This chain joins TRBV7-9 and TRBJ2-3; the D gene is possibly TRBD2 (6 bases). The sequence derives from a woman aged 45 to 65 with COVID-19, enrolled during active disease. The CDR3 DNA reads as TGTGCCAGCAGCTTAGAGGAGGGTGGTACGCAGTATTTT. Its protein is CASSLEEGGTQYF.